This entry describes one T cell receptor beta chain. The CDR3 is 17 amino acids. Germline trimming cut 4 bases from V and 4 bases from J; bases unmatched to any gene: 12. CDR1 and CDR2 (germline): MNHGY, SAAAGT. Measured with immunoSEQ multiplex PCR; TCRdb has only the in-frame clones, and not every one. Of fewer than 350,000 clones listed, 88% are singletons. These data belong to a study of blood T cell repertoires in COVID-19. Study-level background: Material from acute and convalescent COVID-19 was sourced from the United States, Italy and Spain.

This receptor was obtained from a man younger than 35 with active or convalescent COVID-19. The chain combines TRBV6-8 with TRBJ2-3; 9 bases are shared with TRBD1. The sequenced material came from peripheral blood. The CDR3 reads CASSLGCRTGVSDTQYF. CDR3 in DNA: TGTGCCAGCAGTTTAGGGTGCAGGACAGGGGTTTCAGATACGCAGTATTTT.